One and the same sample provided the 32 T cell receptor beta chains below, sequenced in a study of blood T cell repertoires in COVID-19. The protocol was immunoSEQ multiplex PCR, while the TCRdb copy is restricted to in-frame clones and leaves out a portion. Of over 200,000 clones listed, 70% to 90% are singletons. The sequenced material came from peripheral blood. The receptors derive from a man aged 25 to 40 with COVID-19, enrolled during active disease.

The chain uses TRBV25-1 and TRBJ1-4, with 10 nucleotides matching TRBD1. The CDR3 extends over 16 amino acids. V dropped 4 bases and J dropped 6; count of bases not matched to a gene: 8. CDR1 MGHDK and CDR2 SYGVNS come from the germline V gene. Here the CDR3 DNA reads TGTGCCAGCAGTGTCCGGCCGGGACAGGGGCATGAAAAACTGTTTTTT. Translation: CASSVRPGQGHEKLFF.

The rearrangement uses TRBV5-4 and TRBJ2-3; the match to TRBD1 covers 7 bases. CDR3 length: 16 amino acids. The germline V gene encodes CDR1 SGHNT and CDR2 YYREEE (reference sequence). Losses at the gene ends were 0 bases for V and 8 bases for J; bases not matched to a gene: 12. The CDR3 spells CASSLGGRGMYGTQYF. The CDR3 bases are TGTGCCAGCAGCTTGGGTGGCAGGGGGATGTACGGTACGCAGTATTTT.

The chain joins TRBV19 to TRBJ2-7, with 8 bases matching TRBD1. Germline V CDR1 and CDR2: LNHDA, SQIVND (reference sequence). J gave up 2 bases and V 4 bases, and 4 bases lay outside the gene matches. The CDR3 contains 14 residues. The CDR3 DNA reads TGTGCCAGTAGTAGGGGGGACAGGACCTACGAGCAGTACTTC. The encoded protein is CASSRGDRTYEQYF.

The chain carries TRBV7-9 and TRBJ2-7; 13 bases line up with TRBD2. This CDR3 contains 16 residues. In germline, CDR1 is SEHNR, CDR2 FQNEAQ (reference sequence). The V gene end was trimmed by 5 bases and the J gene end by 2 bases; junction bases not matched to a gene: 6. The CDR3 DNA reads TGTGCCAGCAGCCTCGGGACTAGCGGGGACCCCTACGAGCAGTACTTC. Protein: CASSLGTSGDPYEQYF.

The rearrangement joins TRBV9 to TRBJ1-1; D perhaps matches TRBD1 (6 bases). This CDR3 region has 14 residues. The germline CDR1 and CDR2 sequences are SGDLS and YYNGEE. Trimming pared 3 bases from V and 5 bases from J, leaving 14 bases between. CDR3 DNA: TGTGCCAGCAGCGCGGTCAGGGGTTATACTGAAGCTTTCTTT. Its translation is CASSAVRGYTEAFF.

This chain uses TRBV24-1 with TRBJ2-3; 8 nucleotides match TRBD1. The V gene end was trimmed by 5 bases and the J gene end by 0 bases; junction bases not matched to a gene: 12. Germline loops: CDR1 KGHDR, CDR2 SFDVKD. This CDR3 region has 18 residues. The CDR3 nucleotides read TGTGCCACCAGTGGCACAGCGGACAGGGTACCTAGCACAGATACGCAGTATTTT. It is translated as CATSGTADRVPSTDTQYF.

This clone was counted a single time. The V gene is TRBV20-1, the J gene TRBJ1-6; maybe TRBD1 (6 bases). Germline loops: CDR1 DFQATT, CDR2 SNEGSKA (reference sequence). Trimming removed 3 bases at V and 4 bases at J, with 22 bases between. The CDR3 length is 18 residues. The CDR3 DNA follows: TGCAGTGCTAGTAAGCAGATGAGGGATAGGGGGTATAATTCACCCCTCCACTTT. Translation gives CSASKQMRDRGYNSPLHF.

V usage is TRBV3-1 (or the pseudogene TRBV3-2) and J usage is TRBJ1-2; D possibly corresponds to TRBD1 (5 bases). Trimming stripped 0 bases from V and 8 bases from J, with 13 bases between. The germline CDR1 and CDR2 sequences are LGHDT and YNNKEL (reference sequence). The CDR3 length is 14 residues. The CDR3 here is CASSQDKGVSGYTF. DNA for the CDR3: TGTGCCAGCAGCCAAGACAAAGGGGTCTCCGGCTACACCTTC.

V gene TRBV5-1 combines with J gene TRBJ2-7, with 7 bases lining up with TRBD2. J was trimmed by 2 bases and V by 1 base; bases with no gene match: 6. The CDR3 totals 15 residues. The germline CDR1 and CDR2 sequences are SGHRS and YFSETQ. CDR3 sequence (DNA): TGCGCCAGCAGCTTGTCGGCTAGCGGACCCTACGAGCAGTACTTC. The encoded protein is CASSLSASGPYEQYF.

The chain employs TRBV9 and TRBJ1-2; weak D call: TRBD1 (5 bases). Germline-derived CDR1 and CDR2 are SGDLS and YYNGEE. V lost 3 bases, J lost 2 bases, and 11 bases lay in between. The CDR3 has 14 residues. The CDR3 loop reads CASSAGRGNYGYTF. The CDR3 nucleotides read TGTGCCAGCAGCGCAGGGCGGGGGAACTATGGCTACACCTTC. The full variable domain, completed using reference TRBV9 and TRBJ1-2, is DSGVTQTPKHLITATGQRVTLRCSPRSGDLSVYWYQQSLDQGLQFLIQYYNGEERAKGNILERFSAQQFPDLHSELNLSSLELGDSALYFCASSAGRGNYGYTFGSGTRLTVV.

The V and J genes are TRBV5-1 and TRBJ2-2; D perhaps matches TRBD1 (6 bases). Germline CDR1 is SGHRS and CDR2 is YFSETQ. CDR3 length: 19 residues. V lost 4 bases and J lost 2, with 24 bases in between. The CDR3 protein is CASSLPSTFGGQNTGELFF. CDR3 DNA sequence: TGCGCCAGCAGCCTGCCTAGTACTTTTGGGGGACAAAACACCGGGGAGCTGTTTTTT.

This rearrangement joins TRBV5-1 to TRBJ2-7; 10 bases fit TRBD1. J lost 2 bases, V lost 1 base, and 12 bases had no gene match. Germline V CDR1 and CDR2: SGHRS, YFSETQ. The CDR3 covers 18 residues. The CDR3 is CASSLMGQGPARAYEQYF. The CDR3 DNA sequence: TGCGCCAGCAGCTTGATGGGACAGGGGCCCGCTAGGGCCTACGAGCAGTACTTC.

This clone was observed a handful of times. The chain joins TRBV3-1 (or the pseudogene TRBV3-2) to TRBJ2-1, with 13 bases aligning to TRBD2. The CDR3 runs to 14 residues. Germline V gene lookup returns CDR1 LGHDT and CDR2 YNNKEL (reference sequence). V trimming: 5 bases; J trimming: 10 bases; junction bases outside the gene matches: 5. The CDR3 DNA reads as TGTGCCAGCAGCAAAGGACTAGCGGGGGACGAGCAGTTCTTC. It yields the protein CASSKGLAGDEQFF.

The chain recombines TRBV10-3 with TRBJ1-5, with 7 bases identical to TRBD1. The CDR3 consists of 14 residues. Germline-derived CDR1 and CDR2 are ENHRY and SYGVKD. The V gene end was trimmed by 6 bases and the J gene end by 3 bases; junction bases not matched to a gene: 5. DNA for the CDR3: TGTGCCATCAGCCGCGACAGGGACAATCAGCCCCAGCATTTT. Translated, it gives CAISRDRDNQPQHF.

A single count supports this clone. The V and J genes are TRBV29-1 and TRBJ1-1, with TRBD1 as a possible D gene (6 bases). The germline CDR1 and CDR2 sequences are SQVTM and ANQGSEA. Trimming shortened V by 7 bases and J by 4 bases, and 19 bases separated the two germline ends. There are 14 residues in the CDR3. CDR3 nucleotides: TGCAGCGCCTCGACAGGCCGGTGGGGCACTGAAGCTTTCTTT. Residues: CSASTGRWGTEAFF.

V is TRBV2 and J is TRBJ2-7, with 8 bases fitting TRBD1. Germline V gene data show CDR1 as SNHLY and CDR2 as FYNNEI. J gave up 6 bases and V 8 bases, and 12 bases lay outside the gene matches. This CDR3 is built from 14 residues. In nucleotides, the CDR3 is TGTGCCAGCCGCCGGACAGGGATCCTGGGCGAGCAGTACTTC. Protein sequence: CASRRTGILGEQYF.

J is TRBJ1-2 and V is TRBV9, with D perhaps matching TRBD1 (5 bases). The germline gives CDR1 SGDLS, CDR2 YYNGEE. The germline V and J ends were trimmed by 3 bases and 8 bases, with 14 bases remaining between them. The CDR3 covers 13 residues. The CDR3 DNA is TGTGCCAGCAGCGCGACAGTTTCTTTAGGCTACACCTTC. Amino acids: CASSATVSLGYTF.

Notes on this clone: Other DNA sequences within the sample encode an identical CDR3. The CDR3 coding sequence is TGCAGCGTGGCAGGGCGTCTGAACACTGAAGCTTTCTTT. Translated, it gives CSVAGRLNTEAFF. The chain combines TRBV29-1 with TRBJ1-1; weak D call: TRBD1 (5 bases). The V gene lost 6 bases and the J gene lost 0 bases, with 11 bases spanning the gap. Germline V gene data show CDR1 as SQVTM and CDR2 as ANQGSEA. The CDR3 runs 13 residues.

V gene TRBV28 combines with J gene TRBJ2-5, with no clear D. Trimming removed 5 bases from V and 3 bases from J, with 7 bases in between. The V gene's germline CDR1 is MDHEN and CDR2 SYDVKM. There are 12 residues in the CDR3. CDR3 residues: CASSGPEETQYF. The CDR3 DNA reads TGTGCCAGCAGTGGGCCAGAAGAGACCCAGTACTTC.

This chain joins TRBV6-1 and TRBJ1-6, with 10 bases fitting TRBD1. Germline V lookup: CDR1 MNHNS, CDR2 SASEGT. CDR3 length equals 15 residues. V was clipped by 2 bases and J by 7 bases; unmatched bases: 2. Here the CDR3 reads CASSEPTGGNSPLHF. The CDR3 DNA follows: TGTGCCAGCAGTGAACCGACAGGGGGCAATTCACCCCTCCACTTT.

The gene calls are TRBV3-1 (or the pseudogene TRBV3-2) and TRBJ1-3; 8 nucleotides match TRBD1. Trimming removed 1 base from V and 4 bases from J; junction bases left unmatched: 6. The CDR3 covers 16 residues. Germline lookup yields CDR1 LGHDT and CDR2 YNNKEL (reference sequence). CDR3 bases: TGTGCCAGCAGCCAAGGAAGGACAGGGTACGGAAACACCATATATTTT. Protein: CASSQGRTGYGNTIYF.

The chain links TRBV9 to TRBJ1-2; D is undetermined. The germline gives CDR1 SGDLS, CDR2 YYNGEE. The V and J ends lost 0 bases and 3 bases respectively, with 9 bases between them. CDR3 length: 14 residues. CDR3 amino acids: CASSVGGEYYGYTF. The CDR3 DNA reads as TGTGCCAGCAGCGTAGGCGGGGAATACTATGGCTACACCTTC.

This rearrangement joins TRBV6-5 to TRBJ2-7, with unresolved D. Trimming took 8 bases from V and 4 from J, leaving 9 bases between them. Germline V gives CDR1 MNHEY, CDR2 SVGAGI. The CDR3 is 11 residues long. In DNA form, the CDR3 reads TGTGCCAGCGGGCAGTTATACGAGCAGTACTTC. Protein: CASGQLYEQYF.

The V gene is TRBV6-2 or TRBV6-3, the J gene TRBJ2-1, with 10 bases identical to TRBD1. V dropped 0 bases and J dropped 7; count of bases not matched to a gene: 9. The germline gives CDR1 MNHEY, CDR2 SVGEGT. The CDR3 sequence is 17 residues long. In nucleotides, the CDR3 is TGTGCCAGCAGTTACTCGAGTATGACAGGGGGCCGTAATGAGCAGTTCTTC. Translation gives CASSYSSMTGGRNEQFF.

The V call is TRBV2, the J call TRBJ2-5; 11 bases match TRBD1. CDR3 length: 15 residues. The V gene end was trimmed by 7 bases and the J gene end by 1 base; junction bases not matched to a gene: 5. Germline assignment: CDR1 SNHLY and CDR2 FYNNEI. The CDR3 is CASTQGQGVQETQYF. CDR3 nucleotide sequence: TGTGCCAGCACTCAGGGACAGGGGGTCCAAGAGACCCAGTACTTC.

The J gene is TRBJ2-1, the V gene TRBV28; 11 positions match TRBD2. V trimming: 5 bases; J trimming: 1 base; junction bases outside the gene matches: 4. The CDR3 runs to 16 residues. Germline V gene sequence: CDR1 MDHEN, CDR2 SYDVKM. CDR3 sequence (DNA): TGTGCCAGCAGTCAAACTAGCGGGGGATCCTACAATGAGCAGTTCTTC. Protein product: CASSQTSGGSYNEQFF.

This chain joins TRBV7-2 and TRBJ2-7; perhaps TRBD2 as D (6 bases). Trimming shortened V by 4 bases and J by 2 bases, and 12 bases separated the two germline ends. This CDR3 comprises 14 residues. CDR1 is SGHTA and CDR2 is FQGNSA in the germline V gene. The CDR3 here is CASSSYTGAYEQYF. In nucleotides, the CDR3 is TGTGCCAGCAGCTCCTACACGGGAGCCTACGAGCAGTACTTC.

This chain connects TRBV6-6 to TRBJ1-5, with a weak D call TRBD1 (6 bases). CDR1 is MNHNY and CDR2 is SVGAGI in the germline V gene (reference sequence). The CDR3 sequence is 13 residues long. V lost 11 bases, J lost 0 bases, and 11 bases lay in between. This CDR3 is CASEGDSNQPQHF. CDR3 nucleotide sequence: TGTGCCTCAGAGGGGGATAGCAATCAGCCCCAGCATTTT.

CDR3 sequence: CASSYFGQGADEQYF. The CDR3 DNA reads as TGTGCCAGCAGTTACTTTGGACAGGGGGCTGACGAGCAGTACTTC. The chain employs TRBV6-2 or TRBV6-3 and TRBJ2-7; 11 nucleotides match TRBD1. The CDR3 loop spans 15 amino acids. V lost 1 base to trimming and J lost 5 bases; unmatched junction nucleotides: 4. Germline V CDR1 and CDR2: MNHEY, SVGEGT.

The V call is TRBV4-3, the J call TRBJ1-6, with TRBD1 matching over 12 bases. The trim removed 0 bases at V and 3 bases at J, leaving 9 bases unmatched. Germline V gene lookup returns CDR1 LGHNA and CDR2 YSLEER. This CDR3 is built from 20 residues. The CDR3 nucleotides read TGCGCCAGCAGCCAAGAGTGGGGGACAGGGGGCCTCCTCTATAATTCACCCCTCCACTTT. Protein product: CASSQEWGTGGLLYNSPLHF.

V and J are TRBV24-1 and TRBJ1-2; D might be TRBD1 (6 bases). The germline V and J ends were trimmed by 4 bases and 1 base, with 18 bases remaining between them. The CDR3 sequence is 17 residues long. The V gene's germline CDR1 is KGHDR and CDR2 SFDVKD. Here the CDR3 reads CATSEAGAARFNYGYTF. The CDR3 DNA sequence: TGTGCCACCAGTGAGGCGGGGGCGGCTCGGTTTAACTATGGCTACACCTTC.

The chain combines TRBV5-1 with TRBJ1-6; D might be TRBD1 (5 bases). The CDR3 totals 17 residues. Germline CDR1 and CDR2: SGHRS and YFSETQ. The V end was cut by 3 bases, the J end by 0 bases, with 13 bases between. CDR3 region: CASSWGDRSSYNSPLHF. CDR3 in DNA: TGCGCCAGCAGCTGGGGGGATAGGAGCTCCTATAATTCACCCCTCCACTTT. The whole variable domain, filled in from reference TRBV5-1 and TRBJ1-6, reads KAGVTQTPRYLIKTRGQQVTLSCSPISGHRSVSWYQQTPGQGLQFLFEYFSETQRNKGNFPGRFSGRQFSNSRSEMNVSTLELGDSALYLCASSWGDRSSYNSPLHFGNGTRLTVT.